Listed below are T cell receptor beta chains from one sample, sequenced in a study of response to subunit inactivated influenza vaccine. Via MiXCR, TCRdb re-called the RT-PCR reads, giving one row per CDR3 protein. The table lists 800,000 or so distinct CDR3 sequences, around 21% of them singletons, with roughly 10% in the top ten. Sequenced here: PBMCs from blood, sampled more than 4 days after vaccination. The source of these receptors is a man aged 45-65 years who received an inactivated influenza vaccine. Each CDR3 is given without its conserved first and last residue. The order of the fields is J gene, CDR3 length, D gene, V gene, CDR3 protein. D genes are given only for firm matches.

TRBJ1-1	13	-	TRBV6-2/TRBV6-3	ASRRASRLNTEAF
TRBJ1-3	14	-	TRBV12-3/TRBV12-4	ASSLGVTSSGNTIY
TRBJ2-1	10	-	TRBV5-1	ASSLDRVQQL
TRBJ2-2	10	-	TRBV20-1	SARDTSGELF
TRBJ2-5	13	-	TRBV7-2	ASSFWGTSQETQY
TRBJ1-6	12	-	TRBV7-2	ASSLLRGDSPLH
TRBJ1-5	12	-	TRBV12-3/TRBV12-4	ASSRRQGNQPQH
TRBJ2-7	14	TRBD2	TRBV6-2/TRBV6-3	ASSYQEGGGQLEQY
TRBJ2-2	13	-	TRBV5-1	ASSLDRINTGELF
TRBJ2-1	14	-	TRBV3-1	ASSQGPGLRGNEQF
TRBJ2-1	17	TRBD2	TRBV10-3	AISEGGTSGITSYNEQF
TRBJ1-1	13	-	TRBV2	ASSEVTARNTEAF
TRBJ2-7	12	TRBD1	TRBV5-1	ASSWGTESYEQY
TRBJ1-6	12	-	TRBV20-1	SARGAHHNSPLH
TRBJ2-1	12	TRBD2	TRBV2	ASSGYGRLNEQF
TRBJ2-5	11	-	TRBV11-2	ASSLWPRETQY
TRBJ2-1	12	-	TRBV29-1	SVSGRILDNEQF
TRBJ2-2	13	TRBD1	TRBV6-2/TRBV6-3	ASSYSRGQTGELF
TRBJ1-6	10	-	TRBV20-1	SAGTLNSPLH
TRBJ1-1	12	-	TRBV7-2	ASSKQGSRTEAF
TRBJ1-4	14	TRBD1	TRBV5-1	ASSPGDRDTNEKLF
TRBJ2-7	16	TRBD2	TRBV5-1	ASSFRLAGAKSSYEQY
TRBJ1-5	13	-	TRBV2	ASSNTGYKDQPQH
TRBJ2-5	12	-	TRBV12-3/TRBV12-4	ASSLLSRQETQY
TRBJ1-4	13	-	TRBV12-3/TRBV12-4	ASSLFRARGEKLF
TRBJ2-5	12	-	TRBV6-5	ASSYLGSAETQY
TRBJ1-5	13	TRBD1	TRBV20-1	SARKTGASNQPQH
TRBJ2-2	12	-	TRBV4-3	ASSALGGPGELF
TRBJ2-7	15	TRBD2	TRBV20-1	SARDRQLAYYSYEQY
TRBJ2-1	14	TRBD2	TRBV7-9	ASSLVAGPRDNEQF
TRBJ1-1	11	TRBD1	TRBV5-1	ASRYRGRAEAF
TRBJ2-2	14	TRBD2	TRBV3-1	ASSNVRSGSGGELF
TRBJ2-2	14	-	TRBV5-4	ASSPPRSLNTGELF
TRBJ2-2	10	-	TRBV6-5	ASRARGGELF
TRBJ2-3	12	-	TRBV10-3	AISESADAGTQY
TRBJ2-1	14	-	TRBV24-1	ATSDLGGGDNNEQF
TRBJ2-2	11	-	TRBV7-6	ASSLSSAGELF
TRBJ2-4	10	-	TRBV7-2	ASSLGWNIQY
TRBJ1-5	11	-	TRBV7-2	ASSLRGYQPQH
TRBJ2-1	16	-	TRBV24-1	ATSGRGARDRSYNEQF
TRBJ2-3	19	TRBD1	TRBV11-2	ASSLQAPGQPPTPITDTQY
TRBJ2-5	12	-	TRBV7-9	ASSPRVPGETQY
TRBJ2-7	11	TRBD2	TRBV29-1	SVDSGRANEQY
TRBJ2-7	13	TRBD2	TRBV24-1	ATSDITSGISEQY
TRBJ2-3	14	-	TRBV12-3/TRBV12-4	ASSRKHIPSTDTQY
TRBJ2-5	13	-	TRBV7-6	ASSLAGRRKETQY
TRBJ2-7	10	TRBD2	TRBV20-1	SAPTSSYEQY
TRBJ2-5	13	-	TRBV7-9	ASSLGSSMPETQY
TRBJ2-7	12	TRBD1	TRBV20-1	SASAGTGAYEQY
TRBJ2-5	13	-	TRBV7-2	ASSLAANLGETQY
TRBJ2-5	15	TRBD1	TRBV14	ASSQVGAGTAQETQY
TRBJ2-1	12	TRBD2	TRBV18	ASFLAGGGNEQF
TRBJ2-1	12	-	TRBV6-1	ASSRLFDSNEQF
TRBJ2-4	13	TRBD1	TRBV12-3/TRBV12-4	ASSLMSQGASIQY
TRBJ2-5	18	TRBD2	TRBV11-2	ASRRPFSGTSGGDRETQY
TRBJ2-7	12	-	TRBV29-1	SVKDSPKGYEQY
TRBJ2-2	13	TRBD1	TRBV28	ASSKRTGIHGELF
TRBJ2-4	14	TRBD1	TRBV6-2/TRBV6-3	ASSYGGQGTKNIQY